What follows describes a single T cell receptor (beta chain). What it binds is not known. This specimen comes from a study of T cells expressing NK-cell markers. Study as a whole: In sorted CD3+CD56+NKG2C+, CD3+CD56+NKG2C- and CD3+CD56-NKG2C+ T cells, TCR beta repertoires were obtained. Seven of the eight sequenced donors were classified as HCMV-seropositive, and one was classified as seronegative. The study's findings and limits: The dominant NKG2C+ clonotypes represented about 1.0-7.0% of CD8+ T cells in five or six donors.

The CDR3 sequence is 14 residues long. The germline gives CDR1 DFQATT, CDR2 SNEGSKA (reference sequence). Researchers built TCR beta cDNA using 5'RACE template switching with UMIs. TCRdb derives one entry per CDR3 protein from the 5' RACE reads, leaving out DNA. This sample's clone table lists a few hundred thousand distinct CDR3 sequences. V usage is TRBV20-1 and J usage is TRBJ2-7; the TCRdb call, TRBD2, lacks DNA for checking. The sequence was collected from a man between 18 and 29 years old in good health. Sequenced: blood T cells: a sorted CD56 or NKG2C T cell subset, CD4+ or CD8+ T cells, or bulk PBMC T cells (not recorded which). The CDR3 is CSAEKAGGPYEQYF.